The 8 T cell receptor beta chains below all came from one sample that was sequenced in a study of cytomegalovirus exposure and HLA in healthy donors. The PCR had 60 Vbeta and 13 Jbeta primers. Sequencing used immunoSEQ multiplex PCR; TCRdb keeps in-frame clones, though not all of them. The top ten hold 3.6% of the sample, which has fewer than 140,000 clones, more than 60% seen once. The material sequenced was PBMCs. These TCRs come from a man aged 55 to 69 in good health and CMV-seronegative.

CDR3 amino acids: CASSLAQARASSPLHF. The CDR3, as DNA: TGCGCCAGCAGCTTGGCTCAGGCACGAGCAAGTTCACCCCTCCACTTT. V and J are TRBV5-1 and TRBJ1-6, with D unresolved. Germline V lookup: CDR1 SGHRS, CDR2 YFSETQ. Trimming took off 0 bases at V and 9 bases at J, with 16 bases between the two ends. The CDR3 has 16 amino acids. The full variable domain, with the rest looked up from reference TRBV5-1 and TRBJ1-6, is KAGVTQTPRYLIKTRGQQVTLSCSPISGHRSVSWYQQTPGQGLQFLFEYFSETQRNKGNFPGRFSGRQFSNSRSEMNVSTLELGDSALYLCASSLAQARASSPLHFGNGTRLTVT.

This clone was detected a few times. The chain combines TRBV6-5 with TRBJ2-7, with TRBD1 matching over 7 bases. The CDR3 spans 15 residues. Looked up from germline, CDR1 is MNHEY and CDR2 is SVGAGI. The V and J ends lost 0 bases and 6 bases, in that order; junction bases with no gene match: 8. The DNA of the CDR3 is TGTGCCAGCAGTTACTCACAGGGGAGATCAGCCGAGCAGTACTTC. Protein sequence: CASSYSQGRSAEQYF.

This chain joins TRBV5-6 and TRBJ2-7; 9 nucleotides agree with TRBD1. The V gene end was trimmed by 0 bases and the J gene end by 5 bases; junction bases not matched to a gene: 6. The germline CDR1 and CDR2 sequences are SGHDT and YYEEEE. The CDR3 totals 15 residues. The CDR3 DNA sequence: TGTGCCAGCAGCTTGGCTCTAAGACAGGGGGACGAGCAGTACGTC. Residues: CASSLALRQGDEQYV.

The rearrangement links TRBV4-2 to TRBJ2-6; D might be TRBD2 (5 bases). The CDR3 loop spans 23 amino acids. Per germline, CDR1 LGHNA and CDR2 YNFKEQ. Trimming shortened V by 2 bases and J by 0 bases, and 29 bases separated the two germline ends. Written as DNA, the CDR3 is TGTGCCAGCAGCCAACTTCCGGGAAGAGAGACCGAATCGCCTTTCTCTGGGGCCAACGTCCTGACTTTC. Residues: CASSQLPGRETESPFSGANVLTF.

The chain links TRBV6-5 to TRBJ1-1, with TRBD1 matching over 7 bases. CDR3 length: 13 amino acids. Germline CDR1 is MNHEY and CDR2 is SVGAGI. The V segment lost 1 base and the J segment 10 bases; nucleotides outside the gene matches: 6. CDR3 in amino acids: CASSYLDRSGAFF. CDR3 in DNA: TGTGCCAGCAGTTACTTGGACAGGTCCGGAGCTTTCTTT.

This clone was counted between two and nine times. The chain uses TRBV7-2 and TRBJ1-1; D not resolved. The CDR3 length is 14 residues. Trimming removed 1 base from V and 7 bases from J, with 13 bases in between. The germline gives CDR1 SGHTA, CDR2 FQGNSA. CDR3 residues: CASSLGVPVVEAFF. CDR3 nucleotide sequence: TGTGCCAGCAGCTTAGGAGTTCCCGTTGTTGAAGCTTTCTTT.

The genes are TRBV7-2 and TRBJ1-3; D gene uncertain. Germline V CDR1 and CDR2: SGHTA, FQGNSA. V lost 3 bases, J lost 3 bases, and 9 bases lay in between. This CDR3 is 14 amino acids long. CDR3 amino acids: CASSFTTIGNTIYF. The CDR3 region has the DNA TGTGCCAGCAGCTTTACGACTATTGGAAACACCATATATTTT.

This clone occurred once. This chain links TRBV7-2 with TRBJ2-1, with TRBD2 matching over 9 bases. CDR1 is SGHTA and CDR2 is FQGNSA in the germline V gene. V was clipped by 5 bases and J by 6 bases; unmatched bases: 5. CDR3 length: 14 amino acids. This CDR3 is CASSNSGGLNEQFF. CDR3 coding DNA: TGTGCCAGCAGCAACAGCGGGGGGCTCAATGAGCAGTTCTTC.